The 18 T cell receptor beta chains reported below all come from one sample, sequenced in a study of cytomegalovirus exposure and HLA in healthy donors. Amplification used 60 Vbeta primers and 13 Jbeta primers. Here immunoSEQ multiplex PCR was the method, and the copy in TCRdb shows in-frame clones only, minus some. The table lists fewer than 250,000 clones, about three quarters of them singletons, with 1.5% to 2% in the top ten. Sequenced input: PBMCs. These receptors originate from a male donor in good health and CMV-seronegative.

This chain joins TRBV5-6 and TRBJ2-2; 9 positions match TRBD1. The CDR3 has 16 amino acids. The V and J ends lost 1 base and 5 bases, in that order; junction bases with no gene match: 6. Germline loops: CDR1 SGHDT, CDR2 YYEEEE. The CDR3 bases are TGTGCCAGCAGCTTGTGGGGACAGGGAGGGACCGGGGAGCTGTTTTTT. This encodes CASSLWGQGGTGELFF.

The gene calls are TRBV11-2 and TRBJ1-4; unclear D gene. This CDR3 has 14 amino acids. CDR1 and CDR2 (germline): SGHAT, FQNNGV. Trimming stripped 5 bases from V and 5 bases from J, with 12 bases between. The CDR3: CASSPMGRNEKLFF. CDR3 nucleotide sequence: TGTGCCAGCAGCCCTATGGGCCGAAATGAAAAACTGTTTTTT. Supplemented by reference TRBV11-2 and TRBJ1-4, the full variable domain reads EAGVAQSPRYKIIEKRQSVAFWCNPISGHATLYWYQQILGQGPKLLIQFQNNGVVDDSQLPKDRFSAERLKGVDSTLKIQPAKLEDSAVYLCASSPMGRNEKLFFGSGTQLSVL.

The V gene is TRBV21-1, the J gene TRBJ2-7; the D segment call TRBD1 is taken from the table without a DNA check. TRBV21-1 counts as a pseudogene. This CDR3 is built from 17 residues. The CDR3 reads CASSKKRTGGRYYEQYF. The DNA for the CDR3 is TGTGCCAGCAGCAAAAAGAGAACAGGGGGCAGATACTACGAGCAGTACTTC.

The chain carries TRBV30 and TRBJ1-5; TRBD1 matches at 7 bases. The CDR3 loop spans 15 amino acids. The germline CDR1 and CDR2 sequences are GTSNPN and SVGIG (reference sequence). Trimming removed 0 bases from V and 2 bases from J; junction bases left unmatched: 4. As DNA, the CDR3 is TGTGCCTGGAGTGTCTACAGGGGAGGCAATCAGCCCCAGCATTTT. Protein: CAWSVYRGGNQPQHF.

This clone appeared a few times. V usage is TRBV25-1 and J usage is TRBJ2-7; TRBD1 is a possible D gene (5 bases). Trimming shortened V by 3 bases and J by 4 bases, and 10 bases separated the two germline ends. The CDR3 covers 13 residues. In germline, CDR1 is MGHDK, CDR2 SYGVNS. The CDR3 is CASSDQGWYEQYF. CDR3 in DNA: TGTGCCAGCAGTGACCAGGGATGGTACGAGCAGTACTTC.

The chain links TRBV7-8 to TRBJ2-1; 9 positions match TRBD2. Germline V CDR1 and CDR2: SGHVS, FQNEAQ. The CDR3 contains 16 residues. J was trimmed by 10 bases and V by 1 base; bases with no gene match: 11. Here the CDR3 DNA reads TGTGCCAGCAGCTTAGGTACGGGACTAGCTGGTCGAGAGCAGTTCTTC. Translation: CASSLGTGLAGREQFF.

The chain links TRBV4-2 to TRBJ2-2; D call uncertain. Germline-derived CDR1 and CDR2 are LGHNA and YNFKEQ. This CDR3 comprises 15 residues. V dropped 0 bases and J dropped 3 bases, with 8 bases sitting between them. The CDR3 nucleotides read TGTGCCAGCAGCCAAGATTCACGAGACACCGGGGAGCTGTTTTTT. Translation gives CASSQDSRDTGELFF.

This sequence joins TRBV4-1 and TRBJ2-7; perhaps TRBD2 as D (6 bases). The V end was cut by 3 bases, the J end by 3 bases, with 12 bases between. This CDR3 comprises 14 residues. Germline CDR1 is MGHRA and CDR2 is YSYEKL. CDR3 sequence (DNA): TGCGCCAGCAGCCAGGGAGGACGGGACTACGAGCAGTACTTC. This gives the protein CASSQGGRDYEQYF.

The chain recombines TRBV6-6 with TRBJ2-1; 7 bases align to TRBD2. V gave up 0 bases and J gave up 5 bases; unmatched junction bases: 4. The CDR3 length is 15 residues. The germline V gene has CDR1 MNHNY and CDR2 SVGAGI (reference sequence). CDR3 protein: CASSYSGGGDNEQFF. The CDR3 coding sequence is TGTGCCAGCAGTTACTCAGGCGGGGGAGACAATGAGCAGTTCTTC.

V gene TRBV28 combines with J gene TRBJ1-2; 7 nucleotides match TRBD1. The CDR3 totals 17 residues. The germline gives CDR1 MDHEN, CDR2 SYDVKM. Germline trimming cut 0 bases from V and 3 bases from J; bases unmatched to any gene: 10. Here the CDR3 reads CASSLWEDDRDHYGYTF. The CDR3 coding sequence is TGTGCCAGCAGTTTATGGGAAGATGACAGGGACCACTATGGCTACACCTTC.

The chain couples TRBV5-4 to TRBJ2-7; TRBD1 matches 8 bases. V lost 3 bases, J lost 3 bases, and 8 bases stayed unmatched. Germline V gene data show CDR1 as SGHNT and CDR2 as YYREEE (reference sequence). The CDR3 is 15 residues long. The CDR3 is CASSSTGVRGYEQYF. CDR3 DNA: TGTGCCAGCAGCTCGACAGGGGTGAGGGGCTACGAGCAGTACTTC. The variable domain in full, completed from reference TRBV5-4 and TRBJ2-7, reads ETGVTQSPTHLIKTRGQQVTLRCSSQSGHNTVSWYQQALGQGPQFIFQYYREEENGRGNFPPRFSGLQFPNYSSELNVNALELDDSALYLCASSSTGVRGYEQYFGPGTRLTVT.

For the CDR3, the DNA is TGTGCCAGCAGTGAATGGTTGACGGGCAGGGATTACGAGCAGTACTTC. This codes for CASSEWLTGRDYEQYF. The chain links TRBV25-1 to TRBJ2-7, with D possibly matching TRBD1 (5 bases). This CDR3 has 16 amino acids. V lost 1 base to trimming and J lost 4 bases, with 17 bases between them. From germline, CDR1 is MGHDK and CDR2 SYGVNS.

V usage is TRBV5-1 and J usage is TRBJ2-7, with 8 positions matching TRBD1. Unmatched junction bases numbered 2, after V lost 0 bases and J lost 3 bases. Germline V CDR1 and CDR2: SGHRS, YFSETQ. The CDR3 totals 14 residues. Written as DNA, the CDR3 is TGCGCCAGCAGCTTGGATACAGGGGGCTACGAGCAGTACTTC. Encoded protein: CASSLDTGGYEQYF.

This clone was recorded a few times. The chain carries TRBV5-6 and TRBJ2-5; D is perhaps TRBD2 (6 bases). The V and J ends lost 4 bases and 1 base respectively, with 11 bases between them. CDR3 size: 14 residues. Germline CDR1 SGHDT, CDR2 YYEEEE. The CDR3 sequence: CASSTASAQETQYF. Written as DNA, the CDR3 is TGTGCCAGCAGCACGGCTAGCGCCCAAGAGACCCAGTACTTC.

This chain joins TRBV6-5 and TRBJ1-1; possible D gene TRBD1, 5 bases. V was shortened by 6 bases and J by 11 bases, with 16 bases between the two germline ends. The CDR3 loop spans 12 amino acids. Looked up from germline, CDR1 is MNHEY and CDR2 is SVGAGI. The CDR3: CASRNRLRAAFF. DNA for the CDR3: TGTGCCAGCAGAAATCGGCTCAGGGCGGCTTTCTTT.

Comments on this clone: Relative to the germline gene, one junction end is altered; a read error may explain this. The chain couples TRBV6-1 to TRBJ2-5, with 9 bases matching TRBD1. Germline-derived CDR1 and CDR2 are MNHNS and SASEGT. This CDR3 region has 16 residues. Here the CDR3 DNA reads TGTGCCAGCAATGAAGTTTGGACAGGGGTCTCAGAGACCCAGTACTTC. This translates into CASNEVWTGVSETQYF.

In its sample, this clone was seen a few times. The chain recombines TRBV6-5 with TRBJ1-1; perhaps TRBD1 as D (5 bases). The CDR3 extends over 15 amino acids. Trimming removed 4 bases from V and 0 bases from J, with 12 bases in between. Germline CDR1 and CDR2: MNHEY and SVGAGI. This chain's CDR3 is CASSFREGMNTEAFF. The DNA of the CDR3 is TGTGCCAGCAGTTTTAGGGAGGGGATGAACACTGAAGCTTTCTTT.

The chain has TRBV4-3 and TRBJ2-1; possibly TRBD1 for D (7 bases). Trimming removed 4 bases from V and 9 bases from J, with 31 bases in between. Germline V gene lookup returns CDR1 LGHNA and CDR2 YSLEER. The CDR3 consists of 19 residues. The CDR3 DNA follows: TGCGCCAGCAGCCGAGAGTTTCTAAAGGGGGCAGGGGGGAGCGGTGAGCAGTTCTTC. Translation: CASSREFLKGAGGSGEQFF.